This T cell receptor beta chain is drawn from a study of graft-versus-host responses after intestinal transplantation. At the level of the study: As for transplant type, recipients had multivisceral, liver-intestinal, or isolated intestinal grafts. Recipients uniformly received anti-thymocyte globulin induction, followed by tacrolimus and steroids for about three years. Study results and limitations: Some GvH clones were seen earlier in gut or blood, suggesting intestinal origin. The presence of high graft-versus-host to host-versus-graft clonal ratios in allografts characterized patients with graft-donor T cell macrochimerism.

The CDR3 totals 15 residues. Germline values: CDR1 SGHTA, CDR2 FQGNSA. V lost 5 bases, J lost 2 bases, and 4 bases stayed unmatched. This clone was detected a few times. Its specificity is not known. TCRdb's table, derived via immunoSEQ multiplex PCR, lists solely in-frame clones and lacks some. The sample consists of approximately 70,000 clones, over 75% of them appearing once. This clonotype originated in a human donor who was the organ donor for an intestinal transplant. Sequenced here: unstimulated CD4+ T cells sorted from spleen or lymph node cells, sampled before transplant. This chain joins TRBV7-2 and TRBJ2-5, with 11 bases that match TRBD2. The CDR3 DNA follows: TGTGCCAGCAGCCGAAGACTAGCGGGGCAAGAGACCCAGTACTTC. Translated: CASSRRLAGQETQYF.